This T cell receptor beta chain is from a study of T-cell reconstitution after alpha-beta-depleted transplantation in children (TCRdb year 2016). Background on the whole study: Using TCR repertoire profiling, the study followed T-cell immune reconstitution in a quantitative way in children after TCRalphabeta/CD19-depleted allogeneic hematopoietic cell transplantation. Overall study results and their limits: In some patients, the high TCRbeta diversity seen at day 60 was put down to recipient T cells and intrathymic progenitors that had survived conditioning. The apparently early recovery of alphabetaT-cell counts about two months after transplant reportedly depended on only several hundred rapidly expanded clones that came from non-depleted graft cells. Over the following months the frequencies of hyperexpanded clones went down, and after one year T-cell counts and TCRbeta diversity were mostly credited to newly produced T cells.

CDR1 and CDR2 are drawn from the germline V gene: SGHDT, YYEEEE. From the cysteine up to the phenylalanine, the CDR3 has a length of 16 residues. Only CDR3 DNA is held: 48 bases, read in frame from base 1. At the junction V is shortened by 0 bases and J by 3 bases, with 16 bases in between. This sample's treatment or condition label indicates: allogeneic hematopoietic cell transplantation with graft depleted of TCRalphabeta T cells and CD19 B cells. Transplant recipients were children who received TCRalphabeta/CD19-depleted allogeneic hematopoietic cell grafts. Receptor libraries were prepared by PCR. The run used an Illumina HiSeq 2500. TCR libraries were prepared with molecular barcoding, using unique molecular identifiers to normalize TCRbeta repertoire quantification. TCRdb reprocessing: public reads trimmed at Q25 with fastp, clones called with MiXCR, in-frame beta chains kept. CDR3 protein duplicates are merged, each entry listing the most common genes and DNA. This sample is represented by a few hundred thousand distinct CDR3 sequences; over 10% of them were singletons. The top ten constitute 2% to 2.5% of the sample.

In the case of this clonotype: The antigen this receptor binds is unknown. No base quality values were provided; no much bigger clone lies one nucleotide off.

This TCR was sampled from a male patient aged 10-17 years who had a stem cell transplant for acute myeloid leukemia, so the T cells may come from the graft donor. Specimen: PBMCs, mostly from graft donor cells, collected 360 days after TCRalphabeta/CD19-depleted stem cell transplant. The rearrangement joined TRBV5-6 to TRBJ2-7; no D gene call is confident. The encoded CDR3 is CASSLASWASVYEQYF. In nucleotide form, the sequence is TGTGCCAGCAGCTTGGCTTCATGGGCCTCAGTCTACGAGCAGTACTTC.